The rows below give T cell receptor beta chains drawn from one sample of a study of blood T cell repertoires in COVID-19. Method: immunoSEQ multiplex PCR; TCRdb's copy keeps in-frame clones and lacks some. The sample records about 45,000 clones, about 86% being singletons. Material: peripheral blood. These receptors came from a human donor in a cohort sampled during active COVID-19. Both conserved end residues are part of each CDR3. The D gene is left open where the match is weak. Size is stated for part of the rows, as once, few or many counts, or as a class when the clone is expanded.

cdr3_nt cdr3_aa d_call v_call clone_size j_call
TGTGCCAGTAGTATCGGACTAGCGGCTAACACCGGGGAGCTGTTTTTT CASSIGLAANTGELFF TRBD2 TRBV19 NA TRBJ2-2
TGTGCCAGCAGCCCACGTATGGTAAGGGGCACTGAAGCTTTCTTT CASSPRMVRGTEAFF NA TRBV28 NA TRBJ1-1
TGTGCCAGCAGTGAGAGGCGGAACTATGGCTACACCTTC CASSERRNYGYTF NA TRBV6-1 NA TRBJ1-2
TGTGCCAGCAGCTATCTAGGAGGCGAGACCCAGTACTTC CASSYLGGETQYF NA TRBV3-1/TRBV3-2 NA TRBJ2-5
TGTGCCAGCAGAATAGGACAGGATCATCAGCCCCAGCATTTT CASRIGQDHQPQHF TRBD1 TRBV6-5 NA TRBJ1-5
TGCGCCAGCAGCCAAGACGCCCGGTCCTCGGAGCAGGGTGAACCCTACGAGCAGTACTTC CASSQDARSSEQGEPYEQYF NA TRBV4-3 NA TRBJ2-7
TGTGCCAGCAGCTTGGGACAGCGAGGGAACACCGGGGAGCTGTTTTTT CASSLGQRGNTGELFF TRBD1 TRBV7-9 few TRBJ2-2
TGCGCCAGCAGCCAAGATGTGTGGGGAGAAACTGAAGCTTTCTTT CASSQDVWGETEAFF NA TRBV4-3 few TRBJ1-1
TGTGCCAGCTCCCCTTCACAGGGGGCCGACAATGAGCAGTTCTTC CASSPSQGADNEQFF TRBD1 TRBV18 NA TRBJ2-1
TGTGCCAGCAGCTTAGGATACAGGGGGAAGGGTCGGGAAAAACTGTTTTTT CASSLGYRGKGREKLFF TRBD1 TRBV7-8 NA TRBJ1-4
TGTGCCAGCAGCGTAGCTGGGCAGGGGTACACTGAAGCTTTCTTT CASSVAGQGYTEAFF NA TRBV9 NA TRBJ1-1
TGTGCCAGCAGCGCTCAGAACTCTGGAAACACCATATATTTT CASSAQNSGNTIYF NA TRBV6-5 NA TRBJ1-3
TGTGCCAGCAGTCCGTTCTTCTCTGGGGCCAACGTCCTGACTTTC CASSPFFSGANVLTF NA TRBV6-1 NA TRBJ2-6
TGCGCCCGCCGCCGGGCGGGGGGGCGCGGCGGGGAGCTGTTTTTT CARRRAGGRGGELFF TRBD2 TRBV5-1 once TRBJ2-2
TGTGCCAGCAGTTACCATCGACAGGGGCCATACACTGAAGCTTTCTTT CASSYHRQGPYTEAFF TRBD1 TRBV6-2/TRBV6-3 NA TRBJ1-1
TGTGCCATCAGTAAGCTTAGCGGAGCCAGCTACGAGCAGTACTTC CAISKLSGASYEQYF NA TRBV10-3 once TRBJ2-7
TGTGCCAGCAGCCAACGTACCAGCTCCTATAATTCACCCCTCCACTTT CASSQRTSSYNSPLHF NA TRBV14 few TRBJ1-6
TGTGCCAGCAGCTTAGAACAGGCGGGGAATTCACCCCTCCACTTT CASSLEQAGNSPLHF NA TRBV7-9 once TRBJ1-6
TGCGCCAGCAGCATACCGGGACAGGGGTCCCCTTGGTCCTACGAGCAGTACTTC CASSIPGQGSPWSYEQYF TRBD1 TRBV5-1 NA TRBJ2-7
TGTGCCAGCAGCCAAGGGAGGCGGGCAGAGACCCAGTACTTC CASSQGRRAETQYF NA TRBV14 NA TRBJ2-5
TGTGCCAGCAGGACTAACAGGGATCCTAATGAAAAACTGTTTTTT CASRTNRDPNEKLFF NA TRBV27 few TRBJ1-4
TGTGCCAGCACTGACAGGGGGCGTGCAGATACGCAGTATTTT CASTDRGRADTQYF TRBD1 TRBV7-8 NA TRBJ2-3
TGTGCCAGCAGCTCGGCGGGCCGGGGGGCCGGAAACACCATATATTTT CASSSAGRGAGNTIYF NA TRBV7-8 NA TRBJ1-3
TGTGCCAGCAGCCCGGGTGGGGATACGCAGTATTTT CASSPGGDTQYF NA TRBV7-2 NA TRBJ2-3
TGTGCCAGTAGCCCCAATGGGGGAGGGGCGAACTATGGCTACACCTTC CASSPNGGGANYGYTF NA TRBV19 NA TRBJ1-2
TGTGCCAGCAGCTTGAGGGGCCCTACAGGTGAGCAGTTCTTC CASSLRGPTGEQFF NA TRBV5-4 NA TRBJ2-1
TGTGCCAGCAGTCCTACAGGGATCACAGATACGCAGTATTTT CASSPTGITDTQYF NA TRBV27 NA TRBJ2-3
TGTGCCAGCAGCCCGACTTGGAACGGGGGGCGGAGGACCGGGGAGCTGTTTTTT CASSPTWNGGRRTGELFF NA TRBV7-9 NA TRBJ2-2
TGTGCCAGCAGCCAAGAGGGGGACAGGGCGCGTACTGAAGCTTTCTTT CASSQEGDRARTEAFF TRBD1 TRBV3-1/TRBV3-2 NA TRBJ1-1
TGCGCCAGCAGCCAAAATCCCTCTAGCGGGGCCACAGATACGCAGTATTTT CASSQNPSSGATDTQYF TRBD2 TRBV4-1 NA TRBJ2-3
TGTGCCAGCTCACCAGACAGTTTCAACTATGGCTACACCTTC CASSPDSFNYGYTF NA TRBV18 once TRBJ1-2
TGTGCCAGTAGTATCGAATTGAGGACTGAAGCTTTCTTT CASSIELRTEAFF NA TRBV19 NA TRBJ1-1
TGTGCCAGCAGTGAATTTGCGGGGGGGCAAGAGACCCAGTACTTC CASSEFAGGQETQYF TRBD2 TRBV25-1 NA TRBJ2-5
TGTGCCAGCAGGGGACAGGACAATGAGCAGTTCTTC CASRGQDNEQFF TRBD1 TRBV2 NA TRBJ2-1
TGTGCCAGCAGAGCAGGGACAGGCAAAGAGACCCAGTACTTC CASRAGTGKETQYF TRBD1 TRBV2 NA TRBJ2-5
TGTGCCAGCAGTTTTGGAGGGGCCCCCCTTCCAGATACGCAGTATTTT CASSFGGAPLPDTQYF NA TRBV28 NA TRBJ2-3
TGTGCCAGCAGTTTAAAGGGGGGGAATTATGGCTACACCTTC CASSLKGGNYGYTF NA TRBV27 NA TRBJ1-2
TGTGCCAGCAGTGACAGGGATGGTCAGCCCCAGCATTTT CASSDRDGQPQHF NA TRBV6-1 NA TRBJ1-5
TGTGCCAGCAGCCAGAGGACAGGGGGTGACACTGAAGCTTTCTTT CASSQRTGGDTEAFF TRBD1 TRBV4-2 once TRBJ1-1
TGTGCCAGCAGTGAACTAGCCGCCAATGAGCAGTTCTTC CASSELAANEQFF NA TRBV2 NA TRBJ2-1
TGTGCCAGCAGCCAGGCGCCACTCCCCACAGATACGCAGTATTTT CASSQAPLPTDTQYF NA TRBV5-4 once TRBJ2-3
TGCGCCAGCAGTCAATACGCAGGGGACACCGGGGAGCTGTTTTTT CASSQYAGDTGELFF NA TRBV23-1 NA TRBJ2-2
TGTGCCAGTAGTATAAACTTAAGACAGCCCAATCAGCCCCAGCATTTT CASSINLRQPNQPQHF NA TRBV19 once TRBJ1-5
TGTGCCAGCAGGTCGGACGGAGGTGAAAAACTGTTTTTT CASRSDGGEKLFF NA TRBV6-5 NA TRBJ1-4
TGCGCCAGCAGCTTGGGATCAGGGCCCGAGACCCAGTACTTC CASSLGSGPETQYF NA TRBV5-1 NA TRBJ2-5
TGTGCCAGCAGTCGAAATGCAGGGAACACCGGGGAGCTGTTTTTT CASSRNAGNTGELFF NA TRBV7-3 NA TRBJ2-2
TGTGCCAGCAGCACTTTCGCACAGGGGGCTACTGAAGCTTTCTTT CASSTFAQGATEAFF TRBD1 TRBV3-1/TRBV3-2 NA TRBJ1-1
TGTGCCAGCAGTCCCGTCCCCTATAGCAATCAGCCCCAGCATTTT CASSPVPYSNQPQHF NA TRBV6-2/TRBV6-3 NA TRBJ1-5
TGTGCCAGCAGCCATCTATTAGGGACAGGGAATGTTTCACCCCTCCACTTT CASSHLLGTGNVSPLHF TRBD1 TRBV3-1/TRBV3-2 NA TRBJ1-6
TGCGCCAGCAGCCCTCAATTAGGGGGCCCTTATGGCTACACCTTC CASSPQLGGPYGYTF TRBD1 TRBV4-3 few TRBJ1-2
TGTGCCAGCAGCCAAGGGGCAGGGGAAAAGGGCTACACCTTC CASSQGAGEKGYTF NA TRBV4-2 NA TRBJ1-2
TGTGCCAGCAGCCCCCAGCGTCTTAAAGAGACCCAGTACTTC CASSPQRLKETQYF NA TRBV3-1/TRBV3-2 NA TRBJ2-5
TGTGCCAGCAGTTTGGGCAGCAATCAGCCCCAGCATTTT CASSLGSNQPQHF NA TRBV27 once TRBJ1-5
TGTGCCAGCAGCTTAGGGACTAGCGGGGTCAGAGATACGCAGTATTTT CASSLGTSGVRDTQYF TRBD2 TRBV7-3 NA TRBJ2-3
TGCGCCAGCAGCCAAGATGAGGTTGGGAACACTGAAGCTTTCTTT CASSQDEVGNTEAFF NA TRBV4-1 NA TRBJ1-1